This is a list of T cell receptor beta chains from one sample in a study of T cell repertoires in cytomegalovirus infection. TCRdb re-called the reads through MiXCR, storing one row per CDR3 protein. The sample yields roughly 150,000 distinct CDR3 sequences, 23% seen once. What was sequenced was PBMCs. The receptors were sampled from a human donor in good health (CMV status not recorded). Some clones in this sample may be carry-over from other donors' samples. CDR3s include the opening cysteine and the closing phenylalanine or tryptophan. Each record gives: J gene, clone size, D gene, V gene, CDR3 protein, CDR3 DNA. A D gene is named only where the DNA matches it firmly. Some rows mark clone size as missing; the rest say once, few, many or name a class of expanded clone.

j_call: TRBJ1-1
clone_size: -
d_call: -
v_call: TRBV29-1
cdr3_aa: CSARDHLANAEAFF
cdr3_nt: TGCAGCGCCAGGGACCACCTAGCCAATGCTGAAGCTTTCTTT

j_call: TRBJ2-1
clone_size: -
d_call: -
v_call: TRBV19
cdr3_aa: CASSNDWSSYNEQFF
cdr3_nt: TGTGCCAGTAGTAACGACTGGAGCTCCTACAATGAGCAGTTCTTC

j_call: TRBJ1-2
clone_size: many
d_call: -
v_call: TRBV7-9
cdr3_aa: CASSPGGPGRYGYTF
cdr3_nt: TGTGCCAGCAGCCCAGGAGGACCCGGCCGATATGGCTACACCTTC

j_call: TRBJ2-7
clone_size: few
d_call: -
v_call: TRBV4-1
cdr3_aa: CASSQLDMMIWGEQYF
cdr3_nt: TGCGCCAGCAGCCAGCTAGATATGATGATATGGGGCGAGCAGTACTTC

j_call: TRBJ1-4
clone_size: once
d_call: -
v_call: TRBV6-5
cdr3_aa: CASSYLGTANEKLFF
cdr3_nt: TGTGCCAGCAGTTACCTAGGGACGGCAAATGAAAAACTGTTTTTT

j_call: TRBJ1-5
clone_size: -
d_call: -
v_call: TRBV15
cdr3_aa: CATSLRQANQPQHF
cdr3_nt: TGTGCCACCAGCCTCAGACAGGCCAATCAGCCCCAGCATTTT

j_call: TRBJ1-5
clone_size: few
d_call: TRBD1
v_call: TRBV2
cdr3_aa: CASSVQGAQGQPQHF
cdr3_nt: TGTGCCAGCAGTGTACAGGGGGCGCAAGGTCAGCCCCAGCATTTT

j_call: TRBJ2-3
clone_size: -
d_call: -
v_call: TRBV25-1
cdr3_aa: CASTADTDTQYF
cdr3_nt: TGTGCCAGCACAGCGGACACAGATACGCAGTATTTT

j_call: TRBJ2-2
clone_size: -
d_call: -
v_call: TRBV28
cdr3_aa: CASSLRGRVNTGELFF
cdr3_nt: TGTGCCAGCAGTTTAAGGGGCAGGGTGAACACCGGGGAGCTGTTTTTT

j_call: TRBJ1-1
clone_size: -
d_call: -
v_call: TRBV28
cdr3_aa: CASSEHPGTTPVAFF
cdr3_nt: TGTGCCAGCAGCGAACATCCCGGGACTACCCCTGTAGCTTTCTTT

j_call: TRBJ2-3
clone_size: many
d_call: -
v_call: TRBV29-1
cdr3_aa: CSDRRDPPVRTDTQYF
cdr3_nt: TGCAGCGATAGACGGGACCCTCCTGTCCGCACAGATACGCAGTATTTT

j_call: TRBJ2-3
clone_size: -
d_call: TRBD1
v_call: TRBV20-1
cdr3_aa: CSARVETGAHHSTDTQYF
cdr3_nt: TGCAGTGCTAGAGTCGAGACAGGGGCCCATCATAGCACAGATACGCAGTATTTT

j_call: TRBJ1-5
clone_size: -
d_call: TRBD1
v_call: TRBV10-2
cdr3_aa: CASSGGQGGQPQHF
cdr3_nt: TGCGCCAGCAGTGGGGGACAGGGTGGACAGCCCCAGCATTTT

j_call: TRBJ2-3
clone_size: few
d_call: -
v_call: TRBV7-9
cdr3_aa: CASSLSSGPSTDTQYF
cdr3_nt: TGTGCCAGCAGCTTATCCAGCGGGCCGAGCACAGATACGCAGTATTTT

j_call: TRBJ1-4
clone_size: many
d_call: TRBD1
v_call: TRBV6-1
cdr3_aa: CASSDFAETGNEKLFF
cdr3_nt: TGTGCCAGCAGTGATTTCGCCGAGACAGGGAATGAAAAACTGTTTTTT

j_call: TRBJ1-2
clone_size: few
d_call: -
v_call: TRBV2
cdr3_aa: CASSETGGYYGYTF
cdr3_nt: TGTGCCAGCAGTGAAACCGGGGGCTACTATGGCTACACCTTC

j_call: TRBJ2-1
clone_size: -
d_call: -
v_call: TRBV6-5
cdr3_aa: CASSSRSYNEQFF
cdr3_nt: TGTGCCAGCAGTTCCCGCTCCTACAATGAGCAGTTCTTC

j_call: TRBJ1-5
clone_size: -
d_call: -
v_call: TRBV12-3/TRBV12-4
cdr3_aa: CASSLYGNQPQHF
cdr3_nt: TGTGCCAGCAGTTTATACGGAAATCAGCCCCAGCATTTT

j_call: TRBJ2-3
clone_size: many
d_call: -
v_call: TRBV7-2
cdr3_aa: CASSLRREEDTQYF
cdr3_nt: TGTGCCAGCAGCCTTAGAAGGGAGGAAGACACGCAGTATTTT

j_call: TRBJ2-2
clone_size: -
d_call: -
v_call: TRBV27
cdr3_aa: CASSQTVGTSNTGELFF
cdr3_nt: TGTGCCAGCAGCCAAACGGTCGGGACTTCCAACACCGGGGAGCTGTTTTTT

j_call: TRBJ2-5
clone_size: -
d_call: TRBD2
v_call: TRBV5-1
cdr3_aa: CASSLGPAGGQETQYF
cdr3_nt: TGCGCCAGCAGCTTGGGTCCAGCGGGAGGTCAAGAGACCCAGTACTTC

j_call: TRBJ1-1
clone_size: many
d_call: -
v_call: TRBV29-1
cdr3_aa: CSVEGTALNTEAFF
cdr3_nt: TGCAGCGTTGAAGGTACAGCGCTGAACACTGAAGCTTTCTTT

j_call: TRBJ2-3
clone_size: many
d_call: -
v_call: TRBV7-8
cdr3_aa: CASSLERITDTQYF
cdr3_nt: TGTGCCAGCAGCTTAGAGCGTATCACCGATACGCAGTATTTT

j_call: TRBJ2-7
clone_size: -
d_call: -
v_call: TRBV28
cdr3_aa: CASSSGQRFYEQYF
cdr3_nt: TGTGCCAGCAGCTCGGGGCAGCGGTTCTACGAGCAGTACTTC

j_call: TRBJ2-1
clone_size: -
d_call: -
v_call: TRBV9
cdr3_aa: CASSPRGGPENEQFF
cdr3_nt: TGTGCCAGCAGCCCGCGAGGGGGGCCGGAAAATGAGCAGTTCTTC

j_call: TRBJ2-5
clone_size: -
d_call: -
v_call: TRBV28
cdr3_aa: CASSLRTYGFQETQYF
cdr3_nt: TGTGCCAGCAGTCTAAGGACTTACGGGTTCCAAGAGACCCAGTACTTC

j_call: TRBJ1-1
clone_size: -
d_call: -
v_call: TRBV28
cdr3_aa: CASSLLDRNTEAFF
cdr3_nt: TGTGCCAGCAGTTTGCTAGACAGGAACACTGAAGCTTTCTTT

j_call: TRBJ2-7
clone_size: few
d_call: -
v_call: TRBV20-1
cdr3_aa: CSAPLQRGPYEQYF
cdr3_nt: TGCAGTGCCCCCTTACAAAGGGGACCCTACGAGCAGTACTTC

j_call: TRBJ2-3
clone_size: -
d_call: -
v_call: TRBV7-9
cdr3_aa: CASSLGEDTQYF
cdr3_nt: TGTGCCAGCAGCTTAGGCGAAGATACGCAGTATTTT